This T cell receptor (beta chain) was found in a study of shared clonotypes between healthy human individuals. Overall study findings and caveats: Among donors, the sharing of clonotypes was expected to be influenced by sequencing depth. Roughly 5% of naive CD4 clonotypes were shared across several donors.

To note about this clone: Its specificity is unknown.

Cells designated naive CD8 were CD45RO-negative and were positively selected for CCR7, with terminally differentiated effector memory CD45RA+ cells excluded. The assay used deep level. Method: immunoSEQ multiplex PCR; TCRdb's copy keeps in-frame clones and lacks some. The sample has around 650,000 clones, around 96% seen once; the top ten hold 0.11%. Germline-derived CDR1 and CDR2 are MDHEN and SYDVKM. The CDR3 loop spans 14 amino acids. V lost 2 bases to trimming and J lost 2 bases; unmatched junction nucleotides: 2. The source is a woman younger than 45 in good health. The rearrangement uses TRBV28 and TRBJ2-7; TRBD2 agrees at 8 bases. The sequencing input was naive CD8+ T cells sorted from blood. The CDR3 region is CASSLRAGAYEQYF. The CDR3 bases are TGTGCCAGCAGTTTACGAGCGGGGGCCTACGAGCAGTACTTC.